These 13 T cell receptor beta chains were sequenced from one sample in a study of CD8 T cells in Susac syndrome. With random hexamers, 0.5 to 1 ug RNA was reverse transcribed. Each CDR3 protein gets one entry after TCRdb re-called the immunoSEQ multiplex PCR reads with MiXCR. Among fewer than 350,000 distinct CDR3 sequences listed, around 89% were seen once. Sequencing was performed on CD8+ T cells from PBMCs. All receptors derive from a human donor with multiple sclerosis.

J is TRBJ2-7 and V is TRBV27; D possibly corresponds to TRBD1 (6 bases). The CDR3 covers 14 residues. Germline V gene lookup returns CDR1 MNHEY and CDR2 SMNVEV (reference sequence). V gave up 5 bases and J gave up 4 bases, with 15 bases separating them. The CDR3 loop is CASSTRDISYEQYF. As DNA, the CDR3 is TGTGCCAGCAGTACTCGGGACATCTCTTACGAGCAGTACTTC.

This chain joins TRBV15 and TRBJ2-1; D is perhaps TRBD1 (6 bases). Germline V CDR1 and CDR2: LNHNV, YYDKDF (reference sequence). This CDR3 contains 16 residues. Trimming removed 0 bases from V and 4 bases from J, with 13 bases in between. CDR3 DNA: TGTGCCACCAGCAGAGATTACAGGGAGATTTACAATGAGCAGTTCTTC. Amino acids: CATSRDYREIYNEQFF.

The gene calls are TRBV30 and TRBJ2-7, with D possibly called TRBD1 or TRBD2 (5 bases each). Per the germline V gene, CDR1 is GTSNPN and CDR2 is SVGIG (reference sequence). This CDR3 contains 13 residues. Trimming left V 0 bases short and J 2 bases short, with 8 bases between. The DNA for the CDR3 is TGTGCCTGGAGTGTACTAGGGGCCTACGAGCAGTACTTC. Residues: CAWSVLGAYEQYF.

For the CDR3, the DNA is TGCGCCAGCAGCCAAGACGCCCACCTAAGAGCGGCTCCGAGTAATACGCAGTATTTT. Its translation: CASSQDAHLRAAPSNTQYF. V and J are TRBV4-3 and TRBJ2-3, with D perhaps matching TRBD2 (5 bases). The V gene's germline CDR1 is LGHNA and CDR2 YSLEER. V lost 0 bases to trimming and J lost 7 bases, with 26 bases between them. CDR3 length: 19 amino acids.

The genes are TRBV7-2 and TRBJ2-1; possibly TRBD1 for D (5 bases). The CDR3 is 14 amino acids. Germline V gene data show CDR1 as SGHTA and CDR2 as FQGNSA. Trimming removed 5 bases at V and 3 bases at J, with 11 bases between. CDR3 DNA: TGTGCCAGCAGCACAGGAAATATCTACAATGAGCAGTTCTTC. Encoded protein: CASSTGNIYNEQFF.

The rearrangement links TRBV19 to TRBJ1-1, with 7 bases aligning to TRBD1. This CDR3 contains 14 residues. CDR1 and CDR2 from the germline V gene are LNHDA and SQIVND (reference sequence). The junction had 9 bases not matched to a gene; V was cut back by 7 bases and J by 4 bases. CDR3 region: CASTIGGGFTEAFF. The DNA for the CDR3 is TGTGCCAGTACGATCGGAGGGGGCTTCACTGAAGCTTTCTTT.

The chain is built from TRBV6-1 and TRBJ2-7; TRBD2 aligns across 9 bases. The CDR3 has 15 amino acids. V shed 6 bases and J 2 bases; nucleotides not matched to a gene: 8. Germline loops: CDR1 MNHNS, CDR2 SASEGT. DNA for the CDR3: TGTGCCAGCAGCTCCCCCGGGACTAGCACCTACGAGCAGTACTTC. This gives the protein CASSSPGTSTYEQYF.

The V gene is TRBV20-1, the J gene TRBJ2-7; 7 positions agree with TRBD2. Germline CDR1 is DFQATT and CDR2 is SNEGSKA (reference sequence). The V gene end was trimmed by 0 bases and the J gene end by 1 base; junction bases not matched to a gene: 3. The CDR3 is 14 amino acids. CDR3 DNA: TGCAGTGCTAGAGAGGGGGAGGGATCCTACGAGCAGTACTTC. Translation: CSAREGEGSYEQYF.

CDR3 residues: CASSLVEAASYEQYF. CDR3 DNA sequence: TGTGCCAGCAGCTTAGTGGAGGCAGCCTCCTACGAGCAGTACTTC. The V call is TRBV7-2, the J call TRBJ2-7, with D tentatively TRBD2 (5 bases). CDR1 and CDR2 from the germline V gene are SGHTA and FQGNSA. This CDR3 contains 15 residues. V was trimmed by 1 base and J by 0 bases, leaving 10 bases between them.

The chain is built from TRBV29-1 and TRBJ1-1; D unresolved. Germline V CDR1 and CDR2: SQVTM, ANQGSEA. The V gene lost 0 bases and the J gene lost 3 bases, with 8 bases spanning the gap. CDR3 size: 13 residues. The CDR3 coding sequence is TGCAGCGTTGAAGAGGAGAGTTACACTGAAGCTTTCTTT. Protein: CSVEEESYTEAFF.

The chain joins TRBV11-2 to TRBJ2-3, with TRBD2 matching over 11 bases. Germline V gene lookup returns CDR1 SGHAT and CDR2 FQNNGV. Trimming took 5 bases from V and 5 from J; bases not matched to a gene: 9. The CDR3 is made up of 16 amino acids. CDR3 in DNA: TGTGCCAGCAGCCCCGGGACTAGCGGAGCACTAGATACGCAGTATTTT. It specifies CASSPGTSGALDTQYF.

The chain is built from TRBV11-1 and TRBJ1-1; D not certain. The V gene lost 1 base and the J gene lost 1 base, with 7 bases spanning the gap. The V gene's germline CDR1 is SGHAT and CDR2 FQDESV (reference sequence). This CDR3 has 14 residues. The CDR3 is CASSLVLANTEAFF. For the CDR3, the DNA is TGTGCCAGCAGCTTAGTTTTGGCGAACACTGAAGCTTTCTTT.

This chain uses TRBV28 with TRBJ2-3; 9 nucleotides align to TRBD2. The CDR3 covers 16 residues. With 6 bases clipped from V and 3 bases from J, the junction kept 10 bases outside the gene matches. Germline loops: CDR1 MDHEN, CDR2 SYDVKM. CDR3 in amino acids: CASSLDSGRGTDTQYF. The CDR3 nucleotides read TGTGCCAGCAGCCTAGATAGCGGGAGAGGTACAGATACGCAGTATTTT.